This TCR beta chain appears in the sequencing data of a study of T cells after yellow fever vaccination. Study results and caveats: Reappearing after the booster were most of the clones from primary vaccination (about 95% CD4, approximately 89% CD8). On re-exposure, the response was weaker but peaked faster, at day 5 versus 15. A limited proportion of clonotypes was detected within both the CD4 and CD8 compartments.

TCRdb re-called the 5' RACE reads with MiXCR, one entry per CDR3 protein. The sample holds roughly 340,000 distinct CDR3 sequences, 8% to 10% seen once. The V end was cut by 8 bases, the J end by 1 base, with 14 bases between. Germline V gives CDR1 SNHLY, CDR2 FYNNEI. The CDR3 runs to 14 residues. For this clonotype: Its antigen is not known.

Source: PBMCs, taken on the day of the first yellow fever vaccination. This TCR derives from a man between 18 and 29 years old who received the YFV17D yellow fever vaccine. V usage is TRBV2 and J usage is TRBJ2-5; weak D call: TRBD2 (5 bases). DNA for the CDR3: TGTGCCAGCGGTTCTAGCAGATCCCAAGAGACCCAGTACTTC. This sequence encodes CASGSSRSQETQYF.